A selection of T cell receptor beta chains follows, all from one sample in a study of cytomegalovirus exposure and HLA in healthy donors. Profiled with immunoSEQ multiplex PCR; TCRdb holds only in-frame clones, not every one. The sample lists 140,000 to 150,000 clones, about three quarters occurring once. Material for sequencing was PBMCs. These receptors were taken from a male donor in good health and CMV-seronegative. The CDR3 runs from the conserved cysteine through the conserved F or W. The D gene is left open where the match is weak. Clone size is given for some rows only: seen once, a few or many times, or a class if the clone is expanded.

D	size	V	J	CDR3	DNA
TRBD2	.	TRBV9	TRBJ2-1	CASSVTSGTAYNEQFF	TGTGCCAGCAGCGTTACTAGCGGGACCGCCTACAATGAGCAGTTCTTC
.	.	TRBV7-2	TRBJ2-3	CASSQTGEAEGHFDTQYF	TGTGCCAGCAGCCAAACGGGGGAAGCGGAGGGGCATTTCGATACGCAGTATTTT
.	.	TRBV6-1	TRBJ1-3	CASSPQGTGNTIYF	TGTGCCAGCAGCCCCCAGGGGACTGGAAACACCATATATTTT
TRBD1	.	TRBV19	TRBJ1-5	CASSKDRGQIHQPQHF	TGTGCCAGTAGTAAAGACAGGGGGCAGATTCATCAGCCCCAGCATTTT
.	.	TRBV25-1	TRBJ1-2	CASTEGDYGYTF	TGTGCCAGCACAGAGGGGGATTATGGCTACACCTTC
TRBD2	.	TRBV6-1	TRBJ2-1	CASNLSGGAGEQFF	TGTGCCAGCAACCTTAGCGGGGGGGCAGGTGAGCAGTTCTTC
.	.	TRBV6-4	TRBJ2-1	CASSDPSATSNNEQFF	TGTGCCAGCAGTGACCCCTCCGCGACTAGTAACAATGAGCAGTTCTTC
TRBD1	few	TRBV18	TRBJ2-2	CASSPTGALNTGELFF	TGTGCCAGCTCACCAACAGGGGCGCTAAACACCGGGGAGCTGTTTTTT
.	.	TRBV7-9	TRBJ1-1	CASSLAAAGNAFF	TGTGCCAGCAGCTTAGCAGCGGCCGGAAATGCTTTCTTT
.	.	TRBV19	TRBJ1-5	CASRLQGKGVNQPQHF	TGTGCCAGTAGGCTACAGGGAAAGGGGGTCAATCAGCCCCAGCATTTT
.	.	TRBV19	TRBJ1-1	CASSIRPRGNTEAFF	TGTGCCAGTAGTATTCGGCCTCGGGGGAACACTGAAGCTTTCTTT
.	.	TRBV4-2	TRBJ1-5	CASSQTLSNQPQHF	TGTGCCAGCAGCCAAACATTGAGCAATCAGCCCCAGCATTTT
TRBD2	.	TRBV11-3	TRBJ2-2	CASSSPVGSGRTLAGELFF	TGTGCCAGCAGCTCCCCCGTTGGCAGCGGGAGGACGTTGGCCGGGGAGCTGTTTTTT
.	few	TRBV29-1	TRBJ1-1	CSVEEGGNTEAFF	TGCAGCGTTGAAGAAGGCGGGAACACTGAAGCTTTCTTT
.	.	TRBV19	TRBJ2-2	CASSITRTGKNTGELFF	TGTGCCAGTAGTATAACACGGACGGGGAAGAACACCGGGGAGCTGTTTTTT
TRBD2	.	TRBV10-2	TRBJ2-1	CASSESGLSGLAGGDEQFF	TGCGCCAGCAGTGAATCGGGCCTTTCTGGACTAGCGGGAGGGGATGAGCAGTTCTTC
.	.	TRBV6-1	TRBJ2-7	CASSGQRSTYEQYF	TGTGCCAGCAGTGGCCAGCGGAGCACCTACGAGCAGTACTTC
TRBD2	.	TRBV6-5	TRBJ2-5	CASTSRTSETQYF	TGTGCCAGCACATCTCGGACTAGCGAGACCCAGTACTTC
TRBD1	.	TRBV30	TRBJ2-7	CAWSMGSGGPYEQYF	TGTGCCTGGAGTATGGGTTCAGGGGGTCCCTACGAGCAGTACTTC
.	.	TRBV2	TRBJ2-7	CASSAQGYEQYF	TGTGCCAGCAGTGCCCAGGGCTACGAGCAGTACTTC
TRBD2	.	TRBV7-9	TRBJ2-1	CASSFLAGVGNEQFF	TGTGCCAGCAGCTTTTTAGCGGGAGTAGGAAATGAGCAGTTCTTC
TRBD2	.	TRBV7-2	TRBJ2-5	CASSLAVSGRPYF	TGTGCCAGCAGCTTAGCGGTTAGCGGGCGCCCGTACTTC
TRBD1	.	TRBV5-1	TRBJ2-1	CASSLSPPGQGFYEQFF	TGCGCCAGCAGCTTGAGTCCGCCGGGACAGGGGTTCTATGAGCAGTTCTTC
.	.	TRBV11-3	TRBJ1-1	CASSLGGASTEAFF	TGTGCCAGCAGCTTAGGGGGCGCGTCGACTGAAGCTTTCTTT
.	few	TRBV11-2	TRBJ1-1	CASSLDGGRNTEAFF	TGTGCCAGCAGCTTAGATGGGGGGAGAAACACTGAAGCTTTCTTT
.	.	TRBV21-1	TRBJ2-1	CASSKKWDGKDRNRRASYNEQFF	TGTGCCAGCAGCAAAAAGTGGGACGGTAAGGACAGGAATAGGAGAGCCTCCTACAATGAGCAGTTCTTC
.	few	TRBV27	TRBJ1-5	CASRPGEWGQPQHF	TGTGCCAGCAGGCCAGGGGAGTGGGGTCAGCCCCAGCATTTT
.	.	TRBV20-1	TRBJ2-3	CSATKLDTQYF	TGCAGTGCTACAAAGCTAGATACGCAGTATTTT
.	.	TRBV11-2	TRBJ2-5	CASSLMTGGRETQYF	TGTGCCAGCAGCTTAATGACAGGTGGGCGGGAGACCCAGTACTTC
TRBD1	.	TRBV11-1	TRBJ2-3	CASSRQTGLSTDTQYF	TGTGCCAGCAGCCGTCAGACAGGGCTTAGCACAGATACGCAGTATTTT
.	.	TRBV2	TRBJ1-6	CASARGEGGLASPLHF	TGTGCCAGCGCCCGGGGGGAGGGAGGTTTGGCTTCACCCCTCCACTTT
.	.	TRBV25-1	TRBJ1-4	CASSARDIIATNEKLFF	TGTGCCAGCAGTGCCCGGGACATTATAGCAACTAATGAAAAACTGTTTTTT
TRBD1	.	TRBV10-3	TRBJ1-1	CAISGPQGAGLYTEAFF	TGTGCCATCAGTGGACCCCAGGGGGCTGGTTTGTACACTGAAGCTTTCTTT
.	.	TRBV7-9	TRBJ2-7	CASSYTDKAPYEQYF	TGTGCCAGCAGCTATACCGACAAAGCCCCTTACGAGCAGTACTTC
.	few	TRBV7-9	TRBJ1-4	CASSLGQGLLTEKLFF	TGTGCCAGCAGCTTGGGTCAGGGGCTCCTTACTGAAAAACTGTTTTTT
TRBD1	.	TRBV5-6	TRBJ1-2	CASSLYSGTGGDYGYTF	TGTGCCAGCAGCTTGTATTCCGGGACAGGGGGGGACTATGGCTACACCTTC
.	.	TRBV5-8	TRBJ1-5	CASSWGGLSNQPQHF	TGTGCCAGCAGCTGGGGGGGCCTTAGCAATCAGCCCCAGCATTTT
TRBD2	.	TRBV5-1	TRBJ2-1	CASSSGGGYYNEQFF	TGCGCCAGCAGCTCGGGGGGGGGATACTACAATGAGCAGTTCTTC
.	few	TRBV11-2	TRBJ2-1	CASSSLRKRESYNEQFF	TGTGCCAGCAGCTCCCTGAGGAAGCGCGAGTCCTACAATGAGCAGTTCTTC
TRBD2	.	TRBV18	TRBJ2-7	CASSPPGGGYEQYF	TGTGCCAGCTCACCCCCGGGGGGTGGGTACGAGCAGTACTTC
TRBD1	.	TRBV18	TRBJ1-2	CASSPTGESNGYTF	TGTGCCAGCTCACCAACAGGGGAGAGTAATGGCTACACCTTC
TRBD2	.	TRBV5-1	TRBJ2-1	CASSLELAGYNEQFF	TGCGCCAGCAGCTTGGAGCTAGCGGGGTACAATGAGCAGTTCTTC
TRBD1	.	TRBV19	TRBJ1-4	CASSSTGEYPNEKLFF	TGTGCCAGTAGTTCCACAGGGGAATATCCTAATGAAAAACTGTTTTTT
.	.	TRBV5-1	TRBJ2-1	CASSSNRANFINEQFF	TGCGCCAGCAGCTCCAACAGAGCCAACTTCATAAATGAGCAGTTCTTC
.	.	TRBV7-9	TRBJ2-2	CASSTATGPGIGELFF	TGTGCCAGCAGCACAGCGACAGGCCCTGGGATCGGGGAGCTGTTTTTT
.	.	TRBV9	TRBJ2-2	CASSVSREADTGELFF	TGTGCCAGCAGCGTCTCCAGGGAGGCGGACACCGGGGAGCTGTTTTTT
.	once	TRBV7-3	TRBJ1-1	CASSLTGVNTEAFF	TGTGCCAGCAGCTTAACGGGAGTGAACACTGAAGCTTTCTTT
.	.	TRBV6-5	TRBJ2-7	CASSYSAGESDEQYF	TGTGCCAGCAGTTACTCGGCAGGGGAATCGGACGAGCAGTACTTC
TRBD2	.	TRBV2	TRBJ2-3	CASSVLEREDPDTQYF	TGTGCCAGCAGCGTCTTAGAGCGGGAGGACCCAGATACGCAGTATTTT
.	.	TRBV19	TRBJ1-6	CASSRGTIYNSPLHF	TGTGCCAGTAGTAGGGGCACGATTTATAATTCACCCCTCCACTTT